This is a list of T cell receptor beta chains from one sample in a study of blood T cell repertoires in COVID-19. Sequencing used immunoSEQ multiplex PCR; TCRdb keeps in-frame clones, though not all of them. The sample carries some 170,000 clones, approximately 85% recorded once. The sample was peripheral blood. These receptors came from a woman aged 60-70 years with acute or convalescent COVID-19. Each CDR3 is given without its conserved first and last residue.

v_gene: TRBV5-8
j_gene: TRBJ1-1
CDR3aa: ASSRGTLNTEAF

v_gene: TRBV30
j_gene: TRBJ1-1
CDR3aa: AWSVATNTEAF

v_gene: TRBV10-3
j_gene: TRBJ2-1
CDR3aa: ASKGGSKAYNEQF

v_gene: TRBV5-1
j_gene: TRBJ2-4
CDR3aa: ASSEGLAGGNIQY

v_gene: TRBV5-1
j_gene: TRBJ2-2
CDR3aa: ASSNSGNTGELF

v_gene: TRBV28
j_gene: TRBJ1-3
CDR3aa: ASSSSTYTGTVSGNTIY

v_gene: TRBV11-2
j_gene: TRBJ1-1
CDR3aa: ASSEGQNTEAF

v_gene: TRBV27
j_gene: TRBJ2-1
CDR3aa: ASRLTSGTINEQF

v_gene: TRBV7-9
j_gene: TRBJ1-6
CDR3aa: ASTQGAAGNSPLH

v_gene: TRBV3-1/TRBV3-2
j_gene: TRBJ1-2
CDR3aa: ASSRGGGGSYGYT

v_gene: TRBV30
j_gene: TRBJ1-5
CDR3aa: AWSRDRASYQPQH

v_gene: TRBV19
j_gene: TRBJ1-1
CDR3aa: ASSPRQGAGNTEAF

v_gene: TRBV11-2
j_gene: TRBJ2-3
CDR3aa: ASSLEGGTDTQY

v_gene: TRBV27
j_gene: TRBJ1-1
CDR3aa: ASSYAGAGGRNTEAF

v_gene: TRBV11-3
j_gene: TRBJ1-1
CDR3aa: ASSFRENTEAF

v_gene: TRBV7-3
j_gene: TRBJ1-2
CDR3aa: ASSLEAGYGYT

v_gene: TRBV7-9
j_gene: TRBJ2-7
CDR3aa: ASSAGTGGYEQY

v_gene: TRBV3-1/TRBV3-2
j_gene: TRBJ2-3
CDR3aa: ASSQSGTGTDTQY

v_gene: TRBV5-1
j_gene: TRBJ2-2
CDR3aa: ASRPGLAGAGAGELF

v_gene: TRBV4-1
j_gene: TRBJ1-2
CDR3aa: ASSQRGQGNNYGYT

v_gene: TRBV5-6
j_gene: TRBJ2-2
CDR3aa: ASRIAVDYTGELF

v_gene: TRBV11-2
j_gene: TRBJ2-2
CDR3aa: ASSTFRGGREHTGELF

v_gene: TRBV10-3
j_gene: TRBJ1-6
CDR3aa: AIRTGTGLSPLH

v_gene: TRBV3-1/TRBV3-2
j_gene: TRBJ1-1
CDR3aa: ASSQADTPNTEAF

v_gene: TRBV15
j_gene: TRBJ2-1
CDR3aa: ATSRVTGALQTYNEQF

v_gene: TRBV19
j_gene: TRBJ1-2
CDR3aa: ASSIPDRPWRGYT

v_gene: TRBV6-5
j_gene: TRBJ2-2
CDR3aa: ASSGTAGELF

v_gene: TRBV11-2
j_gene: TRBJ1-3
CDR3aa: ASSSTPGNTIY

v_gene: TRBV25-1
j_gene: TRBJ2-1
CDR3aa: ASSEFWTGGINEQF

v_gene: TRBV7-9
j_gene: TRBJ2-1
CDR3aa: ASSSISGNYNEQF

v_gene: TRBV19
j_gene: TRBJ2-2
CDR3aa: ASSITGAPGELF

v_gene: TRBV3-1/TRBV3-2
j_gene: TRBJ1-2
CDR3aa: ASSQGALLDYGYT

v_gene: TRBV30
j_gene: TRBJ2-7
CDR3aa: AGKGTSSDKSYEQY

v_gene: TRBV27
j_gene: TRBJ2-3
CDR3aa: ASSFYLPGSTSGTDTQY

v_gene: TRBV20-1
j_gene: TRBJ1-5
CDR3aa: SASTGNQPQH

v_gene: TRBV29-1
j_gene: TRBJ1-2
CDR3aa: SVGSGALNYGYT

v_gene: TRBV29-1
j_gene: TRBJ2-1
CDR3aa: STPGLANEQF

v_gene: TRBV5-1
j_gene: TRBJ2-1
CDR3aa: ASNTAVGSYNEQF

v_gene: TRBV2
j_gene: TRBJ2-2
CDR3aa: ASSINRGSGELF

v_gene: TRBV28
j_gene: TRBJ1-2
CDR3aa: ASSSDRGLSYGYT